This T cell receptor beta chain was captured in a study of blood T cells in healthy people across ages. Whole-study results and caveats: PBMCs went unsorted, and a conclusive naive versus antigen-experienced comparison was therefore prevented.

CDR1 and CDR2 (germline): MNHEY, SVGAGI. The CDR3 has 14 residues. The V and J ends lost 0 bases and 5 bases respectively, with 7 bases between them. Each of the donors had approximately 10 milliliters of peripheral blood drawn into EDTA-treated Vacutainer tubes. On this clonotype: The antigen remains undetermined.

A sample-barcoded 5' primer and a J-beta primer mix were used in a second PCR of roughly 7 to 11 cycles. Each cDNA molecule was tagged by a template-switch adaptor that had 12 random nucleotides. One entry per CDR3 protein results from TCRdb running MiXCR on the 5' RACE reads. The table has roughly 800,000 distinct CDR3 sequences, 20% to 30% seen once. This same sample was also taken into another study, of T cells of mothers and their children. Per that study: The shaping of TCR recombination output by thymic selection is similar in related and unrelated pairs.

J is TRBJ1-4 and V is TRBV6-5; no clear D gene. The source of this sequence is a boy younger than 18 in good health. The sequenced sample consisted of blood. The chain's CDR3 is CASSYSILNEKLFF. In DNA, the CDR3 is TGTGCCAGCAGTTACTCGATCCTGAATGAAAAACTGTTTTTT.